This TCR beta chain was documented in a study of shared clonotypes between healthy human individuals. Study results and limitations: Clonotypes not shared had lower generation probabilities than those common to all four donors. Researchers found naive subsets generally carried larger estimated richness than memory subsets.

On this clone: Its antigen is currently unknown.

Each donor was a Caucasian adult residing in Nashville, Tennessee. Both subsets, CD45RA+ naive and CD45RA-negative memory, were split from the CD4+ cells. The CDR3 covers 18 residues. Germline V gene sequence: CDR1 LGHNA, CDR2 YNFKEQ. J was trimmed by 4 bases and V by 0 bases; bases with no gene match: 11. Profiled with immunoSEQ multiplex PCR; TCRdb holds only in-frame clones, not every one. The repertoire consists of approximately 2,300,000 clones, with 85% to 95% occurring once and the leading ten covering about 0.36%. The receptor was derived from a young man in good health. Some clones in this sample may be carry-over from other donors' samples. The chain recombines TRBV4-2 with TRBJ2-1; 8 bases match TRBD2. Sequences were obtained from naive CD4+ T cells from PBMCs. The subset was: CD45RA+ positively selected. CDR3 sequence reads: CASSQDPQRERGYNEQFF. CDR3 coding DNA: TGTGCCAGCAGCCAAGATCCCCAGCGGGAGAGGGGGTACAATGAGCAGTTCTTC.